The clone carrying this TCR beta chain was detected only a few times. This CDR3 has 11 residues. V was trimmed by 5 bases and J by 6 bases, leaving 8 bases between them. The sample originates from a study of T-cell reconstitution after alpha-beta-depleted transplantation in children. Unique molecular identifiers were incorporated during preparation of the TCRbeta library. MiXCR, applied by TCRdb to the PCR reads, yields one record per CDR3 protein. The sample lists hundreds of thousands of distinct CDR3 sequences; 9.5% to 10% were seen once. This chain uses TRBV12-3 or TRBV12-4 with TRBJ2-7; D gene ambiguous. The clonotype was recovered from a human donor who donated a stem cell graft to a child with SCID. This material consisted of PBMCs from the stem cell graft donor, taken from the stem cell graft. As DNA, the CDR3 is TGTGCCAGCAGTATGGTCGTCGAGCAGTACTTC. Protein sequence: CASSMVVEQYF.